This T cell receptor beta chain comes out of a study of T-cell memory formation after mild COVID-19. Overall study: TCR clusters largely stayed donor specific.

As for this clonotype: The antigen remains unidentified.

Study conclusions and caveats: Pre-infection memory harbored some responding clones, suggesting cross-reactive memory joined. There was no confirmation that second-wave clones peaking on day 37 were SARS-CoV-2 specific. The main location of contracting CD4+ clones was CM and EM, and that of contracting CD8+ clones was EMRA.

V dropped 2 bases and J dropped 10 bases, with 18 bases sitting between them. Germline-derived CDR1 and CDR2 are MNHEY and SVGEGT. The length of the CDR3 is 15 residues. A single record per CDR3 protein comes from TCRdb applying MiXCR to the 5' RACE reads. The table includes 200,000 to 300,000 distinct CDR3 sequences, approximately 16% detected once. The TCR originated in a man between 18 and 35 years old who had mild COVID-19 (a few samples of this study predate the infection). Cell type and time point are not known. This chain links TRBV6-2 or TRBV6-3 with TRBJ2-1; D is uncertain. What was sequenced was PBMCs or a T cell subset sorted from them (not recorded which). The chain's CDR3 is CASSYPQTRLAEQFF. CDR3 nucleotide sequence: TGTGCCAGCAGTTACCCCCAGACCCGGTTAGCAGAGCAGTTCTTC.